These T cell receptor beta chains were read from a single sample in a study of blood T cells in healthy people across ages. TCRdb re-called the 5' RACE reads with MiXCR, one entry per CDR3 protein. The sample consists of 800,000 to 950,000 distinct CDR3 sequences, 25% to 30% of them appearing once. The same sample was also used in a study of T cells of mothers and their children.

Specimen: blood. The origin of the receptors is a woman in her thirties or forties in good health. Both conserved end residues are part of each CDR3. Each record gives: clone size, V gene, D gene, J gene, CDR3 DNA, CDR3 protein. The D gene is left open where the match is weak. A row's size may be missing; if present it is once, few, many or a size class.

>.|TRBV6-6|TRBD1|TRBJ1-2
TGTGCCAGCACTCCGTCTCAGGGGGCTCATGGCTACACCTTC
CASTPSQGAHGYTF
>few|TRBV7-2|TRBD1|TRBJ1-1
TGTGCCAGCAGTCCGGACAGGGCGGGGACTGAAGCTTTCTTT
CASSPDRAGTEAFF
>.|TRBV7-9|TRBD1|TRBJ2-1
TGTGCCAGCAGTATACAGGGGGCTGAGCAGTTCTTC
CASSIQGAEQFF
>.|TRBV2|.|TRBJ2-7
TGTGCCAGCAGCCAGGACACCCCCAATGAGCAGTACTTC
CASSQDTPNEQYF
>.|TRBV29-1|.|TRBJ1-5
TGCAGCGCATGGGACGGATCCAATCAGCCCCGGCATTTT
CSAWDGSNQPRHF
>few|TRBV7-3|TRBD1|TRBJ2-3
TGTGCCAGCAGCTTCGGCAAGGGGGCGAGAGATACGCAGTATTTT
CASSFGKGARDTQYF
>.|TRBV12-3/TRBV12-4|.|TRBJ2-7
TGTGCCAGCAGTTACGTCGGACAACAGGGTTACTCCTACGAGCAGTACTTC
CASSYVGQQGYSYEQYF
>.|TRBV5-1|.|TRBJ2-7
TGCGCCAGCAGCTTGGCCAGTGGCCACTCCTACGAGCAGTACTTC
CASSLASGHSYEQYF
>many|TRBV4-1|.|TRBJ2-5
TGCGCCAGCAGCCAGGCGTTCGGGGAGACCCAGTACTTC
CASSQAFGETQYF
>many|TRBV10-3|.|TRBJ2-7
TGTGCCATCAGTGTAGGAACAGGGCAGTACTTC
CAISVGTGQYF
>.|TRBV7-2|.|TRBJ1-2
TGTGCCAGCAGCTCGAGACCCGACCCGGGCTATGGCTACACCTTC
CASSSRPDPGYGYTF
>.|TRBV5-1|TRBD1|TRBJ2-7
TGCGCCAGCAGCGCCCGGGGACAGGGTTCCTACGAGCAGTACTTC
CASSARGQGSYEQYF
>.|TRBV20-1|.|TRBJ2-3
TGCAGTGCCCGGAAACAGGGGACTCAAGATACGCAGTATTTT
CSARKQGTQDTQYF
>many|TRBV27|.|TRBJ1-2
TGTGCCAGCAGTTTTGTAGGGGAAACTGTCTATGGCTACACCTTC
CASSFVGETVYGYTF
>.|TRBV20-1|TRBD1|TRBJ1-2
TGCAGTGCTGGGGGACAGGGGAGCTATTATGGCTACACCTTC
CSAGGQGSYYGYTF
>.|TRBV7-2|.|TRBJ2-5
TGTGCCAACAGCCTTAGATGGGGTAATACGGAGACCCAGTACTTC
CANSLRWGNTETQYF
>few|TRBV14|.|TRBJ1-1
TGTGCCAGCAGCCAAGTAGCAGGGATGAACACTGAAGCTTTCTTT
CASSQVAGMNTEAFF
>.|TRBV12-3/TRBV12-4|TRBD2|TRBJ2-1
TGTGCCGGCAGTCCCCTCGGGACTAGCGGGTATTACAATGAGCAGTTCTTC
CAGSPLGTSGYYNEQFF
>.|TRBV5-1|.|TRBJ1-2
TGCGCCGGCAGCCCGTCAGGGGACTTCTATGGCTACACCTTC
CAGSPSGDFYGYTF
>.|TRBV12-3/TRBV12-4|.|TRBJ1-5
TGTGCCAGCAAGGAGTATAGCAATCAGCCCCAGCATTTT
CASKEYSNQPQHF
>.|TRBV7-8|.|TRBJ2-3
TGTGCCGGCAGCTTAAAGAGAACGGTGGGAGATACGCAGTATTTT
CAGSLKRTVGDTQYF
>few|TRBV7-2|.|TRBJ1-5
TGTGCCAGCAGCTTAGGGATGGAGGGGTTATGGCATTTT
CASSLGMEGLWHF
>many|TRBV20-1|TRBD2|TRBJ2-7
TGCAGTGCTAGAGATCAGGGTAGCGGGGGATCTTACGAGCAGTACTTC
CSARDQGSGGSYEQYF
>few|TRBV7-3|TRBD1|TRBJ2-2
TGTGCCAGCAGCCGAACGACAGGGGGGGCCACCGGGGAGCTGTTTTTT
CASSRTTGGATGELFF
>few|TRBV20-1|.|TRBJ1-2
TGCAGTGTCAGGGAGGGCGCGGGTGGCTACACCTTC
CSVREGAGGYTF
>once|TRBV29-1|.|TRBJ1-2
TGCAGCGTTGAAGGGATGAATGGCTACACCTTC
CSVEGMNGYTF